What follows are 11 T cell receptor beta chains derived from one specimen sequenced in a study of shared clonotypes between healthy human individuals. The table came from immunoSEQ multiplex PCR; TCRdb's copy has only in-frame clones and leaves some out. The repertoire consists of about 2.4 million clones, with 80% to 95% occurring once and the leading ten covering 0.36%. The sample was naive CD4+ T cells from PBMCs. Documented subset: CD45RA+ positively selected. The receptors were gathered from a man in his late teens or twenties in good health. Some clones in this sample may be carry-over from other donors' samples.

Note on this clone: Other DNA sequences in this specimen translate into the identical CDR3. The chain employs TRBV5-1 and TRBJ2-5; unclear D gene. V was clipped by 2 bases and J by 5 bases, with 7 bases between them. Germline assignment: CDR1 SGHRS and CDR2 YFSETQ. The CDR3 extends over 12 amino acids. The CDR3 spells CASSLKGETQYF. CDR3 coding DNA: TGCGCCAGCAGCTTAAAAGGGGAGACCCAGTACTTC.

The J gene is TRBJ2-7, the V gene TRBV5-1, with 12 bases identical to TRBD2. The V and J ends lost 3 bases and 5 bases, in that order; junction bases with no gene match: 9. This CDR3 is built from 16 residues. Germline V CDR1 and CDR2: SGHRS, YFSETQ. CDR3: CASSSTLAGGRNEQYF. DNA of the CDR3: TGCGCCAGCAGCTCGACCCTAGCGGGAGGGCGGAACGAGCAGTACTTC.

The V and J genes are TRBV7-8 and TRBJ2-5, with 8 nucleotides matching TRBD2. Germline assignment: CDR1 SGHVS and CDR2 FQNEAQ. This CDR3 spans 14 amino acids. Unmatched junction bases numbered 8, after V lost 5 bases and J lost 6 bases. This CDR3 reads CASSLRTSLQTQYF. CDR3 nucleotide sequence: TGTGCCAGCAGCCTCCGGACTAGCCTCCAGACCCAGTACTTC. The whole variable domain, filled in from reference TRBV7-8 and TRBJ2-5, reads GAGVSQSPRYKVAKRGQDVALRCDPISGHVSLFWYQQALGQGPEFLTYFQNEAQLDKSGLPSDRFFAERPEGSVSTLKIQRTQQEDSAVYLCASSLRTSLQTQYFGPGTRLLVL.

This sequence joins TRBV10-1 and TRBJ2-7; D is unclear. Trimming left V 3 bases short and J 5 bases short, with 14 bases between. CDR1 and CDR2 from the germline V gene are WNHNN and SYGVQD (reference sequence). There are 14 residues in the CDR3. The CDR3 DNA is TGCGCCAGCAGTGAAGCGACCGCACGGAACGAGCAGTACTTC. Protein: CASSEATARNEQYF.

The chain combines TRBV4-2 with TRBJ2-7, with a weak D call TRBD2 (5 bases). V lost 2 bases and J lost 2, with 10 bases in between. Germline values: CDR1 LGHNA, CDR2 YNFKEQ. This CDR3 spans 14 amino acids. In DNA, the CDR3 is TGTGCCAGCAGCCAATTTAGCGTCCCCTACGAGCAGTACTTC. Translation gives CASSQFSVPYEQYF.

The chain uses TRBV5-5 and TRBJ1-1; no firm D call. Trimming shortened V by 1 base and J by 11 bases, and 18 bases separated the two germline ends. Germline values: CDR1 SGHKS, CDR2 YYEKEE (reference sequence). The CDR3 extends over 14 amino acids. The DNA of the CDR3 is TGTGCCAGCAGCTTGTTGGCGGATCGACCCCTTGCTTTCTTT. Its protein is CASSLLADRPLAFF.

This clone was counted once. The J gene is TRBJ1-1, the V gene TRBV6-5, with D maybe TRBD1 (6 bases). From germline, CDR1 is MNHEY and CDR2 SVGAGI. Trimming left V 6 bases short and J 1 base short, with 12 bases between. The CDR3 extends over 14 amino acids. The CDR3 bases are TGTGCCAGCAGATACAGGGCCCAGAACACTGAAGCTTTCTTT. Protein product: CASRYRAQNTEAFF.

The chain is built from TRBV9 and TRBJ2-3, with unresolved D. The germline V gene has CDR1 SGDLS and CDR2 YYNGEE. CDR3 length: 15 residues. With 4 bases removed from V and 0 bases from J, the gap between germline ends came to 12 bases. Here the CDR3 DNA reads TGTGCCAGCAGCCTGAGGCCATCTAGCACAGATACGCAGTATTTT. Its translation: CASSLRPSSTDTQYF.

The genes are TRBV7-3 and TRBJ2-2; 11 bases fit TRBD2. This CDR3 comprises 16 residues. V shed 5 bases and J 4 bases; nucleotides not matched to a gene: 6. Germline CDR1 SGHTA, CDR2 FQGTGA. This CDR3 reads CASSPRLAGTTGELFF. CDR3 DNA sequence: TGTGCCAGCAGCCCCAGACTAGCGGGGACCACCGGGGAGCTGTTTTTT.

The rearrangement joins TRBV7-8 to TRBJ1-3, with D possibly being TRBD1 (6 bases). This CDR3 has 16 amino acids. V lost 3 bases, J lost 4 bases, and 16 bases lay in between. Germline-derived CDR1 and CDR2 are SGHVS and FQNEAQ. The CDR3 reads CASSFARGASGNTIYF. The CDR3 DNA reads TGTGCCAGCAGCTTTGCGAGGGGGGCGTCAGGAAACACCATATATTTT.

This chain uses TRBV6-6 with TRBJ2-5, with 10 bases lining up with TRBD2. The CDR3 totals 14 residues. Germline assignment: CDR1 MNHNY and CDR2 SVGAGI (reference sequence). The junction had 2 bases not matched to a gene; V was cut back by 6 bases and J by 1 base. The CDR3 is CASRRTSGQETQYF. CDR3 bases: TGTGCCAGCAGGCGGACTAGCGGCCAAGAGACCCAGTACTTC.